The 10 T cell receptor beta chains below all came from one sample that was sequenced in a study of T-cell reconstitution after alpha-beta-depleted transplantation in children. Preparation of the TCRbeta library used unique molecular identifiers. Each CDR3 protein is one row after TCRdb ran MiXCR on the PCR reads. Of roughly 570,000 distinct CDR3 sequences listed, around 27% are singletons. The material was PBMCs, obtained before TCRalphabeta/CD19-depleted stem cell transplant. Source of these receptors: a boy younger than two with Wiskott-Aldrich syndrome, due to receive a stem cell transplant.

There are a few counts of this clonotype. The CDR3 DNA reads TGCGCCAGCAGCTTGACGACTAGCGGGAGCTACAATGAGCAGTTCTTC. Its protein product is CASSLTTSGSYNEQFF. J is TRBJ2-1 and V is TRBV5-1; 12 nucleotides line up with TRBD2. Germline CDR1 and CDR2: SGHRS and YFSETQ. V lost 1 base to trimming and J lost 3 bases; unmatched junction nucleotides: 2. This CDR3 contains 16 residues.

The chain has TRBV5-1 and TRBJ2-7; 8 bases are a match to TRBD2. The CDR3 is 12 amino acids. The germline CDR1 and CDR2 sequences are SGHRS and YFSETQ. The V and J ends lost 2 bases and 7 bases, in that order; junction bases with no gene match: 2. The CDR3 DNA reads TGCGCCAGCAGCTTTCCTAGCGGGGAGCAGTACTTC. Protein: CASSFPSGEQYF.

This clonotype was seen once. The chain links TRBV5-1 to TRBJ2-7, with D perhaps given as TRBD1 or TRBD2 (6 bases each). The CDR3 loop spans 14 amino acids. Germline V gene lookup returns CDR1 SGHRS and CDR2 YFSETQ. Trimming removed 4 bases at V and 7 bases at J, with 18 bases between. CDR3 region: CASSAAGGGREQYF. The CDR3 bases are TGCGCCAGCAGCGCGGCCGGAGGGGGGCGTGAGCAGTACTTC.

The V and J genes are TRBV20-1 and TRBJ1-6, with D maybe TRBD1 (6 bases). Germline CDR1 is DFQATT and CDR2 is SNEGSKA (reference sequence). The CDR3 sequence is 15 residues long. V was trimmed by 1 base and J by 0 bases, leaving 7 bases between them. This CDR3 reads CSARADSSYNSPLHF. The CDR3 bases are TGCAGTGCTAGAGCGGACAGCTCCTATAATTCACCCCTCCACTTT.

CDR3 sequence: CASSLIGDYGYTF. In DNA, the CDR3 is TGTGCCAGCAGTTTAATAGGGGACTATGGCTACACCTTC. This rearrangement joins TRBV28 to TRBJ1-2; a possible D gene is TRBD1 (5 bases). V lost 2 bases to trimming and J lost 3 bases, with 7 bases between them. Germline V lookup: CDR1 MDHEN, CDR2 SYDVKM. The CDR3 extends over 13 amino acids.

The chain recombines TRBV6-1 with TRBJ1-5, with D unresolved. Germline V CDR1 and CDR2: MNHNS, SASEGT. V was clipped by 8 bases and J by 0 bases, with 11 bases between them. This CDR3 has 14 amino acids. The CDR3: CASRSYYSNQPQHF. In DNA form, the CDR3 reads TGTGCCAGCCGATCATACTATAGCAATCAGCCCCAGCATTTT.

The chain employs TRBV5-1 and TRBJ2-5; D might be TRBD2 (5 bases). This CDR3 comprises 14 residues. CDR1 is SGHRS, CDR2 YFSETQ, per germline. Trimming took 1 base from V and 5 from J, leaving 12 bases between them. CDR3 residues: CASSLFTRGETQYF. The CDR3 nucleotides read TGCGCCAGCAGCTTGTTTACTAGAGGGGAGACCCAGTACTTC.

The genes are TRBV7-9 and TRBJ2-5; D not resolved. Trimming pared 5 bases from V and 1 base from J, leaving 17 bases between. This CDR3 is built from 16 residues. CDR1 SEHNR and CDR2 FQNEAQ come from the germline V gene (reference sequence). The CDR3 spells CASSISNSAFQETQYF. CDR3 coding DNA: TGTGCCAGCAGCATTAGCAACTCAGCGTTCCAAGAGACCCAGTACTTC. The entire variable domain, with the rest obtained from reference TRBV7-9 and TRBJ2-5, is as follows: DTGVSQNPRHKITKRGQNVTFRCDPISEHNRLYWYRQTLGQGPEFLTYFQNEAQLEKSRLLSDRFSAERPKGSFSTLEIQRTEQGDSAMYLCASSISNSAFQETQYFGPGTRLLVL.

The chain uses TRBV6-1 and TRBJ1-2; perhaps TRBD1 as D (6 bases). The CDR3 sequence is 14 residues long. The germline gives CDR1 MNHNS, CDR2 SASEGT. V was pared by 5 bases and J by 4 bases, with 14 bases between. CDR3 sequence reads: CASSPGQSLYGYTF. CDR3 nucleotide sequence: TGTGCCAGCAGTCCAGGACAGAGCCTCTATGGCTACACCTTC.

The chain uses TRBV20-1 and TRBJ2-1, with TRBD2 identical over 14 bases. The CDR3 length is 18 residues. Germline assignment: CDR1 DFQATT and CDR2 SNEGSKA (reference sequence). V dropped 2 bases and J dropped 1; count of bases not matched to a gene: 7. In nucleotides, the CDR3 is TGCAGTGCTAGATCCCCCGGGACTAGCGGGAGTTCCTACAATGAGCAGTTCTTC. It encodes CSARSPGTSGSSYNEQFF.